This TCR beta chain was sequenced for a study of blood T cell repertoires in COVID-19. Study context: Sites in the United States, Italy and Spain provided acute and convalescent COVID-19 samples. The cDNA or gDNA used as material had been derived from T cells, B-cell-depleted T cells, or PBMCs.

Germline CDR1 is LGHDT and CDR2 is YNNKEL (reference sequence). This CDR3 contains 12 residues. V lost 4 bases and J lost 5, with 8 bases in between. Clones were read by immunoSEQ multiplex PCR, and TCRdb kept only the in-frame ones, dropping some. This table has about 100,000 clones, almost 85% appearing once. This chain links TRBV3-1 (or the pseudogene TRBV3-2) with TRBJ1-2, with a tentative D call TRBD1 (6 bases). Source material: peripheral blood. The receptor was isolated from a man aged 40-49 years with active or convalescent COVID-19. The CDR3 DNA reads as TGTGCCAGCAGCCCACAGGGATATGGCTACACCTTC. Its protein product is CASSPQGYGYTF.